The rows below give T cell receptor beta chains drawn from one sample of a study of CD8+ T cells in alopecia areata. Sequenced by immunoSEQ multiplex PCR; TCRdb stores in-frame clones only, minus some. Of 98,000 or so clones in the sample, roughly 59% are singletons; the top ten hold roughly 19%. Specimen: CD8+ T cells sorted from blood. Receptors were obtained from a human donor in good health. CDR3s include the opening cysteine and the closing phenylalanine or tryptophan. D genes are given only for firm matches. Rows may omit the clone size; those that give it use once, few, many or a size class.

v_call: TRBV6-4
d_call: TRBD2
clone_size: NA
j_call: TRBJ2-1
cdr3_aa: CASSDSERGGNEQFF
cdr3_nt: TGTGCCAGCAGTGACTCGGAACGGGGAGGGAATGAGCAGTTCTTC

v_call: TRBV7-8
d_call: TRBD1
clone_size: NA
j_call: TRBJ2-5
cdr3_aa: CASSLLRYGTEETQYF
cdr3_nt: TGTGCCAGCAGCTTACTCCGGTACGGGACAGAAGAGACCCAGTACTTC

v_call: TRBV11-3
d_call: TRBD1
clone_size: NA
j_call: TRBJ2-5
cdr3_aa: CASSLSGTGGETQYF
cdr3_nt: TGTGCCAGCAGCTTATCTGGGACAGGCGGAGAGACCCAGTACTTC

v_call: TRBV13
d_call: TRBD1
clone_size: NA
j_call: TRBJ2-7
cdr3_aa: CASSSRQGVYEQYF
cdr3_nt: TGTGCCAGCAGCTCCAGACAGGGGGTTTACGAGCAGTACTTC

v_call: TRBV2
d_call: NA
clone_size: NA
j_call: TRBJ2-2
cdr3_aa: CASSEIPGELFF
cdr3_nt: TGTGCCAGCAGTGAAATACCCGGGGAGCTGTTTTTT

v_call: TRBV4-1
d_call: NA
clone_size: NA
j_call: TRBJ2-1
cdr3_aa: CASSQRQGGGEQFF
cdr3_nt: TGCGCCAGCAGCCAAAGACAGGGCGGGGGTGAGCAGTTCTTC

v_call: TRBV5-1
d_call: NA
clone_size: NA
j_call: TRBJ2-7
cdr3_aa: CASSLGQLYEQYF
cdr3_nt: TGCGCCAGCAGCTTGGGCCAGCTCTACGAGCAGTACTTC

v_call: TRBV4-2
d_call: NA
clone_size: NA
j_call: TRBJ2-1
cdr3_aa: CASSQGHGGEGEQFF
cdr3_nt: TGTGCCAGCAGCCAGGGGCACGGGGGAGAAGGTGAGCAGTTCTTC

v_call: TRBV4-3
d_call: NA
clone_size: few
j_call: TRBJ1-6
cdr3_aa: CASSQDRTGGRPLHF
cdr3_nt: TGCGCCAGCAGCCAAGATCGTACAGGAGGGCGTCCCCTCCACTTT

v_call: TRBV30
d_call: NA
clone_size: NA
j_call: TRBJ2-5
cdr3_aa: CAWSVRMQETQYF
cdr3_nt: TGTGCCTGGAGTGTACGGATGCAAGAGACCCAGTACTTC

v_call: TRBV19
d_call: NA
clone_size: few
j_call: TRBJ1-1
cdr3_aa: CASSVVQILAGAEAFF
cdr3_nt: TGTGCCAGTAGCGTCGTTCAGATCCTGGCTGGGGCTGAAGCTTTCTTT

v_call: TRBV29-1
d_call: NA
clone_size: NA
j_call: TRBJ2-5
cdr3_aa: CSVGRAGTQYF
cdr3_nt: TGCAGCGTTGGCCGGGCAGGGACCCAGTACTTC

v_call: TRBV29-1
d_call: TRBD1
clone_size: NA
j_call: TRBJ2-7
cdr3_aa: CSVSGQGDSYEQYF
cdr3_nt: TGCAGCGTCTCCGGACAGGGGGACTCCTACGAGCAGTACTTC

v_call: TRBV5-6
d_call: TRBD2
clone_size: NA
j_call: TRBJ2-5
cdr3_aa: CASSYPSGGVLETQYF
cdr3_nt: TGTGCCAGCAGCTACCCTAGCGGGGGGGTTCTGGAGACCCAGTACTTC

v_call: TRBV21-1
d_call: NA
clone_size: many
j_call: TRBJ2-1
cdr3_aa: CASSKTHGGAPYNEQFF
cdr3_nt: TGTGCCAGCAGCAAAACCCACGGGGGGGCCCCCTACAATGAGCAGTTCTTC

v_call: TRBV2
d_call: NA
clone_size: few
j_call: TRBJ1-1
cdr3_aa: CASSETGTNTEAFF
cdr3_nt: TGTGCCAGCAGTGAGACCGGGACAAACACTGAAGCTTTCTTT

v_call: TRBV29-1
d_call: TRBD2
clone_size: NA
j_call: TRBJ2-1
cdr3_aa: CSVEDRSGEAYNEQFF
cdr3_nt: TGCAGCGTTGAAGATCGGAGCGGGGAGGCCTACAATGAGCAGTTCTTC

v_call: TRBV10-3
d_call: NA
clone_size: few
j_call: TRBJ2-3
cdr3_aa: CAISDPSYSSTNTQYF
cdr3_nt: TGTGCCATCAGTGACCCGAGTTATTCTAGCACAAATACGCAGTATTTT

v_call: TRBV5-6
d_call: NA
clone_size: few
j_call: TRBJ2-2
cdr3_aa: CASSRNGMWSHTGELFF
cdr3_nt: TGTGCCAGCAGCAGGAATGGGATGTGGTCACACACCGGGGAGCTGTTTTTT

v_call: TRBV28
d_call: TRBD2
clone_size: NA
j_call: TRBJ2-5
cdr3_aa: CASSPTRREAQYF
cdr3_nt: TGTGCCAGCAGCCCAACCCGCCGGGAGGCCCAGTACTTC

v_call: TRBV2
d_call: NA
clone_size: NA
j_call: TRBJ2-5
cdr3_aa: CASLVGNSETQYF
cdr3_nt: TGTGCCAGTCTAGTGGGGAATTCAGAGACCCAGTACTTC

v_call: TRBV19
d_call: NA
clone_size: few
j_call: TRBJ1-1
cdr3_aa: CASSIYTEAFF
cdr3_nt: TGTGCCAGTAGTATATACACTGAAGCTTTCTTT

v_call: TRBV28
d_call: NA
clone_size: NA
j_call: TRBJ1-5
cdr3_aa: CASSPQGPSQPQHF
cdr3_nt: TGTGCCAGCAGTCCACAGGGCCCCAGTCAGCCCCAGCATTTT

v_call: TRBV27
d_call: NA
clone_size: few
j_call: TRBJ1-1
cdr3_aa: CASSLSGVDTEAFF
cdr3_nt: TGTGCCAGCAGTTTATCAGGGGTAGACACTGAAGCTTTCTTT